This TCR beta chain comes out of a study of regulatory T cells in long-lasting Graves disease. Study-wide results and limits: Graves' patients with persistent disease showed TCR diversity lower than patients newly diagnosed.

iRepertoire HTBI primers and Arm-PCR of CDR3 regions built TCR beta libraries. From the multiplex PCR reads, TCRdb called clonotypes with MiXCR, one entry per CDR3 protein. Among a few hundred thousand distinct CDR3 sequences, 23% were seen once, and the ten largest hold about a quarter. Time point in this sample: persistent/refractory GD, antithyroid drugs over 5 years with positive TRAb. TCR sequences were obtained from RNA taken from PBMCs. From germline, CDR1 is SGHDN and CDR2 FVKESK. The CDR3 extends over 15 amino acids. V gave up 2 bases and J gave up 0 bases, with 8 bases separating them. This clonotype was counted a single time. Its antigen is as yet unknown.

V is TRBV14 and J is TRBJ2-1; no clear D. The sequencing here drew on peripheral blood mononuclear cells (PBMCs), taken when the disease was refractory, from a patient treated with antithyroid drugs. The source of this sequence is a female donor with Graves disease. For the CDR3, the DNA is TGTGCCAGCAGCCAATATAAGAGCTCCTACAATGAGCAGTTCTTC. This encodes CASSQYKSSYNEQFF.